The 4 T cell receptor beta chains in this list originate from one sample, sequenced in a study of T cell responses to AZD1222 COVID-19 vaccine. Sequencing used immunoSEQ multiplex PCR; TCRdb keeps in-frame clones, though not all of them. Among 45,000 or so clones, 83% were seen once, and the ten largest hold 52%. Sequenced material: peripheral blood, taken on day 0 of AZD1222 vaccination. The source of these receptors is an adult in good health.

V usage is TRBV5-6 and J usage is TRBJ2-5, with 10 bases that match TRBD2. The CDR3 sequence is 15 residues long. J was trimmed by 4 bases and V by 2 bases; bases with no gene match: 5. Germline V gene lookup returns CDR1 SGHDT and CDR2 YYEEEE. CDR3 bases: TGTGCCAGCAGCTTCCCAGCGGGGGGGCGAGAGACCCAGTACTTC. Translation: CASSFPAGGRETQYF.

Concerning this clone: The junction shows a germline mismatch at one end, possibly a read error. This chain uses TRBV7-7 with TRBJ2-5; D remains ambiguous. The CDR3 contains 15 residues. Germline lookup yields CDR1 SSHAT and CDR2 FNYEAQ (reference sequence). DNA of the CDR3: TGTGCTAGCAGCTTTCGGGTAGGCAGTCAAGAGACCCAGTACTTC. Its protein is CASSFRVGSQETQYF.

The rearrangement joins TRBV9 to TRBJ2-3; possible D gene TRBD2, 6 bases. The CDR3 consists of 16 residues. Trimming took off 1 base at V and 4 bases at J, with 16 bases between the two ends. CDR1 is SGDLS and CDR2 is YYNGEE in the germline V gene. The DNA of the CDR3 is TGTGCCAGCAGCGTACCAGGAGGAGGGAGGTCAGATACGCAGTATTTT. This translates into CASSVPGGGRSDTQYF.

This chain joins TRBV5-4 and TRBJ2-5, with 7 bases lining up with TRBD1. CDR1 and CDR2 (germline): SGHNT, YYREEE (reference sequence). Germline trimming cut 3 bases from V and 5 bases from J; bases unmatched to any gene: 7. This CDR3 is built from 14 residues. The CDR3 coding sequence is TGTGCCAGCAGCTCCGGACAGGTTAGGGAGACCCAGTACTTC. This gives the protein CASSSGQVRETQYF.